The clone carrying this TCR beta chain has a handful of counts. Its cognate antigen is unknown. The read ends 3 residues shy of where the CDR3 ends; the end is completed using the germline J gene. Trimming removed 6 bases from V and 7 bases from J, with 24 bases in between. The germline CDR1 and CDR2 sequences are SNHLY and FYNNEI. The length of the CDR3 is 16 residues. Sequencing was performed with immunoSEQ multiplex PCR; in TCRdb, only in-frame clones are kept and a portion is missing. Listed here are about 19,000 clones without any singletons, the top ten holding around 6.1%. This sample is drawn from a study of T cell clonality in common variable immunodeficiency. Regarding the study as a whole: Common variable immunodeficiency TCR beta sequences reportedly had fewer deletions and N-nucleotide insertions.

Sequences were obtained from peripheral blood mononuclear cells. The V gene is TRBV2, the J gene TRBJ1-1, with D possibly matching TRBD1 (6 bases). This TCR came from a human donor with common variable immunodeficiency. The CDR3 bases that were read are TGTGCCAGCAGGGCATCTATCACGACAGGAAGGGTTGAA. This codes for CASRASITTGRVE. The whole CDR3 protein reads CASRASITTGRVEAFF.